This T cell receptor beta chain was obtained from a study of blood T cell repertoires in COVID-19 (dated by TCRdb to the early 2020s). General notes on the study: Samples from collaborators originated in the United States, Italy and Spain and spanned both the acute and convalescent phases of COVID-19. The prospective study material was composed of cDNA or gDNA derived from T cells, B-cell-depleted T cells, or PBMCs. A de-identified subject ID, COVID-19 status, age in years and sex were almost always included in the sample metadata. HLA class I and class II types, where available, came from metadata supplied by the sample provider rather than from assay-based typing. Samples were obtained from the ongoing ImmuneRACE study (first 160 participants) and from 1,000 to 1,500 subjects provided by 6 global collaborators. The repertoires were released in a freely available public database intended as a resource for research on the immune response to SARS-CoV-2. Subjects who had been exposed to COVID-19, were actively infected with it, or had recovered from it provided the deeply sampled blood TCRbeta repertoires that made up the dataset.

The immunoSEQ Assay, a bias-controlled multiplex PCR, was used to amplify TCRbeta CDR3 regions from genomic DNA. Turning to the authors' computational methods: Within the assay, amplification of reference gene primers was used to estimate how many nucleated cells each sample contained. To quantify the absolute abundance of each unique TCRbeta CDR3 rearrangement, sequence reads were collapsed and filtered. For each sample, productive Simpson clonality was calculated by taking the square root of Simpson's diversity index across productive rearrangements. Sourced from immuneACCESS, this table was stored by TCRdb with only in-frame sequences that have V and J called. A share of the clones is absent; for the studies checked, an unresolved V gene accounts for under half, and the remainder has no known explanation. That table supplies the V and J calls and clone size; D and trimming were determined from the DNA. In this sample the table shows about 280,000 clones, roughly 90% of which occur a single time. In total, the top ten clones hold 0.94% of the sample.

What the research found in general, with its limitations: The quantity of clinical and demographic metadata differed by source and by participant and was supplied without curation.

Another Seattle source contributed samples from volunteer blood donors who had recovered from COVID-19. Collaborating institutions collected whole blood in K2EDTA tubes following their own protocols. For TCRbeta analysis, collaborators shipped samples as frozen whole blood, isolated PBMCs, or DNA extracted from either of those sample types. This clone was detected only a few times. Its antigen is not yet known. The sample holds no much larger clone one base away, and base qualities are not on file. The sample was peripheral blood. This clonotype was sampled from a woman between 40 and 55 years old who had recovered from COVID-19.

CDR3 sequence: CASDRGPPYEQYF. The DNA sequence reads TGTGCCAGCGACAGGGGTCCTCCCTACGAGCAGTACTTC. The V and J segments used are TRBV28 and TRBJ2-7; 8 central bases correspond to TRBD1. The CDR3 has 13 amino acids, counting the end cysteine and phenylalanine. The kept DNA is CDR3 alone, 39 bases in frame from the first base. V is trimmed back by 8 bases and J by 2 bases, and the junction contains 5 bases that no gene match accounts for. Based on the germline V gene, the CDR1 and CDR2 sequences are MDHEN and SYDVKM. Extended through the reference TRBV28 and TRBJ2-7 proteins, this CDR3 yields the full variable domain: DVKVTQSSRYLVKRTGEKVFLECVQDMDHENMFWYRQDPGLGLRLIYFSYDVKMKEKGDIPEGYSVSREKKERFSLILESASTNQTSMYLCASDRGPPYEQYFGPGTRLTVT.